This TCR beta chain is from a study of cytomegalovirus exposure and HLA in healthy donors (dated by TCRdb to the late 2010s). For context, the study as a whole: According to an earlier analysis of 587 of the donors, some 180 million T cells yielded 90 million to 130 million unique TCR beta sequences and 276 Gb of sequence data. The later analysis used no new phenotypic data to find candidate immune exposures, relying instead on TCR beta sequences and their occurrence across donors. A later analysis re-examined previously published TCR beta repertoires from several hundred donors and added high-resolution HLA genotyping to investigate patterns of TCR occurrence. Among a few hundred genotyped donors of the cohort, an average of around 240,000 unique TCR beta nucleotide sequences were sequenced per donor, around 18% of them non-productive. Genome-wide SNP genotypes for about three fifths of the roughly 670 donors were used in a later genetic analysis, which treated that subset as a discovery cohort. An earlier analysis of 450 to 750 of the donors used high-throughput TCR beta sequencing to judge whether each TCR beta V gene segment behaved as functional or pseudogenic. All discovery cohort repertoires had been generated using a single sequencing platform. High-throughput TCR immunosequencing, statistical association of individual TCRs with disease status, and machine learning were combined to predict cytomegalovirus infection status. Donor age, sex, ethnicity and CMV serostatus were compiled together with the repertoire data. The genetic ancestry cluster associated with self-reported Caucasian donors included over 65% of the roughly 380 genotyped donors. The study profiled the T cell repertoires of under 850 subjects by immunosequencing and related them to cytomegalovirus serostatus. In addition to the first cohort of 650 to 800 subjects, a separate validation cohort of 120 different subjects was used. Typing coverage varied by locus: 629-630 donors for A, B, C, DRB1 and DQB1; 522 for DQA1; over 600 for DPA1; roughly 450 for DPB1. Because of strong linkage in the cohort, five DR-DQ haplotypes were treated as single units for association and clustering. Both class I and class II loci were covered by HLA typing, at four-digit resolution. The study aimed to test whether cataloging public T cell receptors could reveal signatures of past pathogen exposure. Roughly 300 gigabases of sequencing data and approximately 84 million unique TCR sequences were included in an early release covering 550 to 800 HLA-typed donors.

Receptor amplification or capture employed the immunoSEQ multiplex PCR assay. A mixture of 60 forward primers for TCR Vbeta segments and 13 reverse primers for TCR Jbeta segments was used in the multiplex PCR. A multiplex PCR assay on genomic DNA amplified the CDR3 region of rearranged TCR beta genes. Amplified TCR beta libraries were sequenced as 87-base-pair reads on the Illumina HiSeq System. Regarding the original processing steps: In a later analysis, 80 million or so unique TCR beta chains were counted across the roughly 670 repertoires, and roughly 11 million of these chains were shared by at least two donors. Raw reads were error-corrected and collapsed into unique sequences with a nearest-neighbor algorithm that merged closely related sequences to remove PCR and sequencing errors. V, D and J gene segments were assigned by aligning CDR3 sequences to IMGT reference sequences. For a sequence to be retained, a match of at least six nucleotides was required to both a V gene segment and a J gene segment. A rearrangement was called productive if the CDR3 had no stop codons and remained in frame with V and J, and every other rearrangement was called non-productive. Following IMGT convention, CDR3 was defined as the stretch from the second conserved V-encoded cysteine to the conserved J-encoded phenylalanine. The earlier analysis of about 590 of the donors excluded sequences that lacked an unambiguous match to a single V gene segment. In an earlier analysis of several hundred of the donors, V segments were called functional above 56.7% productive rearrangements and were called segregating when the between-donor standard deviation exceeded 5%. A statistical classification framework was developed to diagnose cytomegalovirus status using the catalog of TCR beta chain sequences. V and J gene assignment, in a later analysis, came from comparing TCR nucleotide sequences with IMGT/GENE-DB human TR gene sequences. The TCRdist pipeline was used in a later analysis to assign CDR3 sequences and most-parsimonious VDJ recombination scenarios. In a later analysis, every TCR beta chain was defined by the combination of its CDR3 amino acid sequence and its V-gene family, and reads without a unique V-gene family were dropped. A later analysis removed 550 to 700 highly shared, low-generation-probability nucleotide sequences to deal with suspected cross-contamination and a sequencing artifact. A later analysis calculated a clonal expansion index for each public chain from normalized within-repertoire ranks of inferred template counts. In a later analysis, generation probabilities were computed using a VDJ recombination model fitted to out-of-frame rearrangements, and the results were checked against IGoR. Hypergeometric tests were used in a later analysis to score TCR-TCR, TCR-HLA and TCR-CMV co-occurrence, with a repertoire-size bias correction applied to the TCR pairs. A later analysis estimated false discovery rates by permuting HLA or CMV assignments 20 times. In a later analysis, co-occurring TCRs were grouped with DBSCAN, and TCRdist sequence similarity was added when clustering was performed within HLA-allele-positive subsets. Repertoires with fewer than 30,000 or more than 120,000 public chains were left out of co-occurrence clustering, as were about five repertoires with anomalous nucleotide sharing. The immuneACCESS repertoire file appears here via TCRdb, limited to in-frame rearrangements. These files lack a portion of the clones; in checked studies, under half of the deficit traces to unresolved V genes, and the cause of the others is not known. For V, J and clone size, that table is used; D and trimming come from the DNA. The sample yields about 200,000 clones; around 79% were counted once. The ten largest clonotypes hold approximately 1.5% of the sample.

The cohort consisted of 670 or so healthy bone marrow donors. At the time of sampling, every cohort member was nominally healthy, though immune exposures that went unrecorded were likely present. The donor tested CMV seropositive, placing the donor among the 289 seropositive members of the cohort. A peripheral blood sample was collected from each donor, and TCR beta sequencing was performed on peripheral blood mononuclear cells. The Qiagen DNeasy Blood Extraction Kit was used to extract genomic DNA from the blood cell samples. On this clone: This clone's antigen is unknown. Within one base of it there is no much larger clone, and no base qualities were kept.

The germline V gene provides CDR1 MNHEY and CDR2 SVGAGI. V loses 2 bases of germline sequence and J loses 1 base, and the interval between the two ends is 12 bases. Including cysteine and phenylalanine, the CDR3 has 15 amino acids. Only the CDR3 region is kept as DNA, spanning 45 bases read in frame from base 1. The full study reports these points: A few of the identified cytomegalovirus-associated TCR beta chains were confirmed in vitro to be specific for cytomegalovirus antigens. The earlier analysis of about 600 of the donors excluded 15 to 20 rarely observed V segments, including chromosome 9 orphons, because counts were too low. Some IMGT-functional V segments, including TRBV6-2 and TRBV6-3, could not be told apart with the 87-base-pair reads, so those segments were excluded. A later analysis reported that several top co-occurrence clusters appeared linked to parvovirus B19, influenza, CMV and Epstein-Barr virus. The sequencing pipeline was judged likely to have produced a cluster of highly shared sequence variants as a technical artifact. A later genetic analysis reported fewer N-insertions in productive TCRs among donors in an Asian-associated ancestry cluster than the approximately 700-donor mean. Strong co-occurrence of HLA alleles, especially DR and DQ, made assigning TCR associations to individual alleles difficult. The authors suggested that the approach could potentially be extended to other disease states and immunological phenotypes. A further reported finding was that TCR beta sequences accurately predicted the HLA-A and HLA-B alleles for most subjects in the first cohort. The cohort was sequenced for TCR beta chains only, and without alpha or paired-chain data the features that could be detected were limited. Cytomegalovirus status was reported to be diagnosed by the classifier with high specificity and sensitivity in both the original and validation cohorts. Presence/absence analyses assumed roughly uniform sequencing depth across donors, an assumption that may not hold. The only immune exposure information available for the cohort was CMV serostatus. Linkage disequilibrium might explain the correlated functional status among segregating V segments, but an unknown experimental factor could not be excluded. Because some donors lacked HLA typing at each locus, the association tests relied only on the typed subset. V-gene and J-gene trimming of TCR beta chains was associated with a missense DCLRE1C variant in a later genetic analysis, and the association was replicated in an independent cohort. In a later analysis, HLA-associated TCR beta chains showed more clonal expansion and lower generation probabilities than non-associated chains that were equally common. A later analysis found that most CMV-associated TCR beta chains appeared HLA-restricted, with HLA associations seemingly driven largely by CMV exposure. In an earlier analysis of around 600 of the donors, most TCR beta V segments appeared in productive rearrangements about 90% or about 30% of the time, broadly matching IMGT annotations. In a later analysis, TCR association rates were found to vary across HLA loci, with the most associated TCRs seen for DRB1 alleles and the fewest for HLA-C alleles. At a false discovery rate of 0.05, a later analysis linked approximately 18,000 TCR beta sequences to specific HLA alleles. Across donors, most TCR sequences were observed very rarely, whereas some public TCRs were present in many individuals. The study gave a list of over 150 TCR beta chains associated with cytomegalovirus.

The V and J segments used are TRBV6-5 and TRBJ2-7; the D segment could be TRBD1, given 7 matching bases. The specimen sequenced was PBMCs. This receptor was obtained from a girl between 10 and 17 years old in good health and CMV-seropositive. The DNA reads TGTGCCAGCAGTTACGGAGGGGGCCTGTCCTACGAGCAGTACTTC. Its protein reads: CASSYGGGLSYEQYF.